This TCR beta chain was sequenced during a study of neurological immune-mediated disorders. As for time point: longitudinal time-point 2. This clonotype was observed many times. Via MiXCR, TCRdb re-called the 5' RACE reads, giving one row per CDR3 protein. Of fewer than 35,000 distinct CDR3 sequences listed, more than 10% are singletons. Germline V gene sequence: CDR1 KGHDR, CDR2 SFDVKD. V was trimmed by 4 bases and J by 10 bases, leaving 19 bases between them. The CDR3 extends over 15 amino acids. What was sequenced was PBMCs. The source is a woman aged 40 to 50 in good health. This rearrangement joins TRBV24-1 to TRBJ2-1; maybe TRBD1 (6 bases). The CDR3 nucleotides are TGTGCCACCAGTGACCCGAGAGCCAGGGGAGAGGAGCAGTTCTTC. This encodes CATSDPRARGEEQFF.